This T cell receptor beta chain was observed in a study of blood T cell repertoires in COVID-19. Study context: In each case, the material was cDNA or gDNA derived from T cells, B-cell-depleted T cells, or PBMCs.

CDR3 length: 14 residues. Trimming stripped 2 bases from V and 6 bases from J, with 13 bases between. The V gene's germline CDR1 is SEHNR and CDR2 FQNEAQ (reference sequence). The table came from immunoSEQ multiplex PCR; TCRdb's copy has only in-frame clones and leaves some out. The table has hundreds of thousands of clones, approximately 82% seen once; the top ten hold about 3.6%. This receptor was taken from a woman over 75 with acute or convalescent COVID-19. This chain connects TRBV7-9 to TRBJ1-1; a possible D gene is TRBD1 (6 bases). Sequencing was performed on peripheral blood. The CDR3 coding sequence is TGTGCCAGCAGCTTATCGCAGGGGTGGGCTGAAGCTTTCTTT. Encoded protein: CASSLSQGWAEAFF.